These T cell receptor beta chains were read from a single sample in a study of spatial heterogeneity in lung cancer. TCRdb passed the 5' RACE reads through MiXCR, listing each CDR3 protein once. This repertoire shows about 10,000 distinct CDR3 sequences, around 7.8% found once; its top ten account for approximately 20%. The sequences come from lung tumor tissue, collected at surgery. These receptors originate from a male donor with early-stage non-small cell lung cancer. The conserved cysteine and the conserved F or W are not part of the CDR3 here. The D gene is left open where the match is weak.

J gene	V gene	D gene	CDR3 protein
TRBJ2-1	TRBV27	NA	ASSLGIGGEQF
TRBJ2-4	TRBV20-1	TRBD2	SARTSGDAKNIQY
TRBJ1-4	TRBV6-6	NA	ASSYPNLREEKLF
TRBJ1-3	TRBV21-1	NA	ASSKLKGGHYSGNTIY
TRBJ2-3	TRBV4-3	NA	ASSQGERGPLTQY
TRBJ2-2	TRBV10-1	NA	ASKTCDGAGTGELF
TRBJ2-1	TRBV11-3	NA	ASSLDLGHEQF
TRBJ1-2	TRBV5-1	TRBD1	ASSLGTGTNYGYT
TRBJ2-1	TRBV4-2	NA	ASSQGIGGSFNEQF
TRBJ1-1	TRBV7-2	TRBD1	ASSKAGQGSMYTEAF
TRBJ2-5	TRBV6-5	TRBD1	ASSYNDREETQY
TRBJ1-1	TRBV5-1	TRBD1	ASSLTTPGQGGTEAF
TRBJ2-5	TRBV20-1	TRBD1	SARDLRTGETQY
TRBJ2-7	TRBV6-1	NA	ASSEGPGTYEQY
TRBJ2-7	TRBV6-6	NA	ASSSPGTTGYEQY
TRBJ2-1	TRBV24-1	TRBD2	ATSDYSPSSGGRNNEQF
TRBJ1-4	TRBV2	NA	ASSEWGAGEKLF
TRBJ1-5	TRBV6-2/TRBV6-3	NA	ASSLGANQPQH
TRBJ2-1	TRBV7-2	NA	ASSWQVSSYNEQF
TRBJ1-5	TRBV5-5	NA	ASSLSRDQPQH
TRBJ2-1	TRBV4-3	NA	ASSWGRGSEQF
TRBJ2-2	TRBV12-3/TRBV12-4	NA	ASSSRTVKGTGELF
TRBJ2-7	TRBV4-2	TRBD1	ASSQVGQASSYEQY
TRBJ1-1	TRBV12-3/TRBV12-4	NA	ASSFLAGTEAF
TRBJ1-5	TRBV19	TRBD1	ASIAGGRGNQPQH
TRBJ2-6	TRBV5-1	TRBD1	ASSPGTAPLGSGANVLT
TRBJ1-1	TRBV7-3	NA	ASSANGQMNTEAF
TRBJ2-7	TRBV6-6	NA	ASSYGPVGFRGTEQY
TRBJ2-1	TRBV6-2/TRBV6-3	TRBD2	ATQGSSGRNEQF
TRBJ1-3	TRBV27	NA	ASSLNGGPGNTIY
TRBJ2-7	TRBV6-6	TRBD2	ASSSSGGTYEQY
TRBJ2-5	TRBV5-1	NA	ASNQGPGETQY
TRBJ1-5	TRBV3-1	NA	ASSPRRDSFTQH
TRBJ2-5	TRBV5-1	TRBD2	ASSSGTSIQETQY
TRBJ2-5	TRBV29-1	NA	SVSWGTQETQY
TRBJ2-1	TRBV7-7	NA	ASSLHGTGEQF
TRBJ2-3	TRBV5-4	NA	ASSLERVTDTQY
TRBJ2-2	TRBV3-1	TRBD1	ASSQEQGNGNGELF
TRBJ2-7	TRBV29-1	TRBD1	SVGGQGAWEQY
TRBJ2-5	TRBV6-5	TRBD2	ASKGAGGRAKETQY
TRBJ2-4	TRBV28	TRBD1	ASSSRDRKNIQY
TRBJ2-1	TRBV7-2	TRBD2	ASSLDASGVYNEQF
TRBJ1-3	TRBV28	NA	ASSSRNSGNTIY
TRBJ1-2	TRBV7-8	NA	ASSPGDGGVYGYT
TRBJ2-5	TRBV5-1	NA	ASSLVVKGRETQY
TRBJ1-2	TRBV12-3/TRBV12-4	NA	ASSEGRGSNYGYT
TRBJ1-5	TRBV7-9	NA	ASSLSGYSNQPQH
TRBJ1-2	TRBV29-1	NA	SVPRTRGANYGYT
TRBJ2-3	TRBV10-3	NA	AIRDSLDTQY
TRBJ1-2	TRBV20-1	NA	SAREPTLKGYGYT
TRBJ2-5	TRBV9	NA	ASSSQLEETQY
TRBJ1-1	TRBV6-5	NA	ASSYGRGSTEAF
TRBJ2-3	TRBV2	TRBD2	ASSERASGREQY
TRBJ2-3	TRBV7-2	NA	ASSLNRKDTQY